This T cell receptor beta chain derives from a study of response to subunit inactivated influenza vaccine. The CDR3 covers 15 residues. The trim removed 5 bases at V and 2 bases at J, leaving 6 bases unmatched. Germline V gives CDR1 MNHEY, CDR2 SMNVEV (reference sequence). This clonotype was seen a handful of times. In TCRdb, the RT-PCR reads were re-called with MiXCR into one record per CDR3 protein. The table records a few hundred thousand distinct CDR3 sequences, around 9.9% of them present only once. This chain uses TRBV27 with TRBJ2-7; 10 bases are shared with TRBD1. The sequence was obtained from a man in his fifties who received an inactivated influenza vaccine. This specimen consisted of PBMCs from blood, obtained roughly 48 days after vaccination. CDR3 DNA sequence: TGTGCCAGCAGTCCCGGGACAGGGGTCGCCTACGAGCAGTACTTC. It specifies CASSPGTGVAYEQYF.